This note documents a single T cell receptor beta chain sequence. Its antigen is not identified. The donors were part of the validation cohort, which consisted of more than 90 subjects and was separate from the first cohort of hundreds of subjects. This CDR3 has 14 residues. J gave up 7 bases and V 5 bases, and 5 bases lay outside the gene matches. Germline loops: CDR1 KGHSH, CDR2 LQKENI. This sample is part of a study of cytomegalovirus exposure and HLA in healthy donors. Findings and limits, study-wide: Three CMV-associated chains were confirmed in vitro to be specific for CMV antigens.

TCRdb's table, derived via immunoSEQ multiplex PCR, lists solely in-frame clones and lacks some. The sample has roughly 100,000 clones, roughly nine tenths seen once. The receptor comes from a woman between 18 and 29 years old in good health and CMV-seropositive. The material sequenced was PBMCs. The chain recombines TRBV18 with TRBJ2-1, with 10 bases that match TRBD1. CDR3 loop: CASSDRGRSNEQFF. The CDR3 region has the DNA TGTGCCAGCTCAGACAGGGGGCGTTCAAATGAGCAGTTCTTC. The whole variable domain, filled in from reference TRBV18 and TRBJ2-1, reads NAGVMQNPRHLVRRRGQEARLRCSPMKGHSHVYWYRQLPEEGLKFMVYLQKENIIDESGMPKERFSAEFPKEGPSILRIQQVVRGDSAAYFCASSDRGRSNEQFFGPGTRLTVL.